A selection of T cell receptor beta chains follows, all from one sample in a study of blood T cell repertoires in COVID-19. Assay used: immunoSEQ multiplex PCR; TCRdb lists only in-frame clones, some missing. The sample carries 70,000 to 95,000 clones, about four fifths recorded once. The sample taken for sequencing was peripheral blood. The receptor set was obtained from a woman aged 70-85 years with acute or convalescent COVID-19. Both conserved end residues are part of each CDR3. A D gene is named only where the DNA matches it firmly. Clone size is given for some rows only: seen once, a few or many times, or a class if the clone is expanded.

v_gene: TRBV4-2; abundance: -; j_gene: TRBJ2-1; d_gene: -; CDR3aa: CASSQALRDSYNEQFF; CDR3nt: TGTGCCAGCAGCCAAGCTTTGCGGGACTCCTACAATGAGCAGTTCTTC
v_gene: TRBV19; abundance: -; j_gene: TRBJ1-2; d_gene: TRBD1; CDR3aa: CASSMNRQGANGYTF; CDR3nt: TGTGCCAGTAGTATGAACCGACAGGGAGCGAATGGCTACACCTTC
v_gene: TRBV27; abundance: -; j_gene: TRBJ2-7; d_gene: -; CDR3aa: CASSLLVGAGMEQYF; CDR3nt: TGTGCCAGCAGTTTATTAGTCGGGGCGGGAATGGAGCAGTACTTC
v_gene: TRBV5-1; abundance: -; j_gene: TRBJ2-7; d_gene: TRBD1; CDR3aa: CASSYSGGIWSYEQYF; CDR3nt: TGCGCCAGCAGCTACTCAGGGGGCATCTGGTCCTACGAGCAGTACTTC
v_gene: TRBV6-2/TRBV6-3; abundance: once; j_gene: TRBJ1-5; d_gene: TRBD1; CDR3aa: CASSPLDRVQQPQHF; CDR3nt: TGTGCCAGCAGTCCCCTTGACAGGGTACAACAGCCCCAGCATTTT
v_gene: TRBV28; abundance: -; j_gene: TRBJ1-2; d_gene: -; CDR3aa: CASSLLNYGYTF; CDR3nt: TGTGCCAGCAGTTTACTCAACTATGGCTACACCTTC
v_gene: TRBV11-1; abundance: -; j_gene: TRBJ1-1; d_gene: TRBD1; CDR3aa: CASSLETGYTEAFF; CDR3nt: TGTGCCAGCAGCTTAGAGACAGGGTACACTGAAGCTTTCTTT
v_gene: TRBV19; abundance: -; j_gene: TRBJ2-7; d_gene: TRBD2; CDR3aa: CASRASGRANEQYF; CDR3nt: TGTGCCAGTAGGGCTAGCGGGAGGGCCAACGAGCAGTACTTC
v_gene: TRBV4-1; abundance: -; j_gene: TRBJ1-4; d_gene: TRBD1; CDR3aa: CASSQRGEGAGEKLFF; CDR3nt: TGCGCCAGCAGCCAGCGGGGGGAGGGGGCCGGAGAAAAACTGTTTTTT
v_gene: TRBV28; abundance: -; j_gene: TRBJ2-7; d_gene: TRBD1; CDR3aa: CASSPPWTGYEQYF; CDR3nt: TGTGCCAGCAGTCCCCCCTGGACAGGGTACGAGCAGTACTTC
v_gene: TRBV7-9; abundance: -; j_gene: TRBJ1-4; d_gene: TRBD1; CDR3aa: CASSLAKTGAYEKLFF; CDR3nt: TGTGCCAGCAGCTTAGCAAAGACAGGGGCCTATGAAAAACTGTTTTTT
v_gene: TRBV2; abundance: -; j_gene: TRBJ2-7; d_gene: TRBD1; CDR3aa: CASSLQGATSYEQYF; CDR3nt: TGTGCCAGCAGTCTCCAGGGGGCTACCTCCTACGAGCAGTACTTC
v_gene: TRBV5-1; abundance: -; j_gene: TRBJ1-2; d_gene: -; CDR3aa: CASSLDSYGYTF; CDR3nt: TGCGCCAGCAGCCTAGATTCCTATGGCTACACCTTC
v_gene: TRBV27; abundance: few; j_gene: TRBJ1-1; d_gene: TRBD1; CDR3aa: CASSRRDSNTEAFF; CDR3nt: TGTGCCAGCAGTCGAAGGGACAGTAACACTGAAGCTTTCTTT
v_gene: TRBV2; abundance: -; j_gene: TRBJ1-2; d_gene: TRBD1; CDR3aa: CASRLDRGQDYGYTF; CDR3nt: TGTGCCAGCAGACTGGACAGGGGGCAAGACTATGGCTACACCTTC
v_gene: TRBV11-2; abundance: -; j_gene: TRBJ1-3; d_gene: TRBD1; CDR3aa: CASSFPRTGPGNTIYF; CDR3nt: TGTGCCAGCAGCTTTCCAAGGACAGGACCTGGAAACACCATATATTTT
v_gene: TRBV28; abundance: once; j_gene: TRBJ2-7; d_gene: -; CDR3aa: CASSSPRDIQIEQYF; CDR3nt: TGTGCCAGCAGTTCCCCCCGGGACATTCAAATCGAGCAGTACTTC
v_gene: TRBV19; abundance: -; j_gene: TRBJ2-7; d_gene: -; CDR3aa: CASTNRGGGHTYEQYF; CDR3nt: TGTGCCAGTACCAATAGGGGAGGGGGTCATACCTACGAGCAGTACTTC
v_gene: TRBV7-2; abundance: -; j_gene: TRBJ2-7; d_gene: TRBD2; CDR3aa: CASSVGLAGGSYEQYF; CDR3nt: TGTGCCAGCAGCGTCGGACTAGCGGGAGGCTCCTACGAGCAGTACTTC
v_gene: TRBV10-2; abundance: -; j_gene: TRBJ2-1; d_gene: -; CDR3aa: CASSGRELGEQFF; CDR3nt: TGCGCCAGCAGTGGGAGGGAGCTGGGTGAGCAGTTCTTC
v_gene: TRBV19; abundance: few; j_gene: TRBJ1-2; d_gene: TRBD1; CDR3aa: CASSYRTGGAGTF; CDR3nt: TGTGCCAGTAGTTATAGAACAGGGGGCGCAGGCACCTTC
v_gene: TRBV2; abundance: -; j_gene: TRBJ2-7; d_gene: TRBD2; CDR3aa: CAVSGRGGTYEQYF; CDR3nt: TGTGCTGTCAGTGGCCGCGGGGGGACCTACGAGCAGTACTTC
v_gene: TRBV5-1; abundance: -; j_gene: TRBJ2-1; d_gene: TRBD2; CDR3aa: CASSRVVASGYNEQFF; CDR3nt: TGCGCCAGCAGCCGTGTTGTGGCTAGCGGTTACAATGAGCAGTTCTTC
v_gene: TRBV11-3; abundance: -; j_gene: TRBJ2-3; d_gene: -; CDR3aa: CASSSGSSGDTQYF; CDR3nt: TGTGCCAGCAGCTCCGGGTCCTCGGGGGATACGCAGTATTTT
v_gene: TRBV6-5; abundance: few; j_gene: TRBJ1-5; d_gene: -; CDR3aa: CASLRGEGQPQHF; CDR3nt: TGTGCCAGCCTCCGGGGGGAGGGTCAGCCCCAGCATTTT
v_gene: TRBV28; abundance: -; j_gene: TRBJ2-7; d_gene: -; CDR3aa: CASSLPDWFYEQYF; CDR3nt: TGTGCCAGCAGTTTACCCGACTGGTTTTACGAGCAGTACTTC
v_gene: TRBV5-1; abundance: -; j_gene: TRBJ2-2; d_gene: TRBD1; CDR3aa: CASTKGQYTGELFF; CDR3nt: TGCGCCAGCACCAAGGGACAGTACACCGGGGAGCTGTTTTTT
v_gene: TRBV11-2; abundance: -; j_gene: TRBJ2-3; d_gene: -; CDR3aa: CASSTPVGVTQYF; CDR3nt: TGTGCCAGCAGTACCCCGGTAGGGGTTACGCAGTATTTT
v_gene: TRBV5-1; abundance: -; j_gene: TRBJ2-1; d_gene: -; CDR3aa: CASSRNTGRNEQFF; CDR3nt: TGCGCCAGCAGCCGCAACACAGGGCGCAATGAGCAGTTCTTC
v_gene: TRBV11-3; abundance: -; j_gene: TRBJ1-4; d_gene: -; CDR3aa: CASTTGTSNEKLFF; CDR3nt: TGTGCCAGCACCACCGGGACAAGCAATGAAAAACTGTTTTTT
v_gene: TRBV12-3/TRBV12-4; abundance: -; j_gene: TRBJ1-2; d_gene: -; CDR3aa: CASTLGGLGYTF; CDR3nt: TGTGCCAGCACCCTAGGAGGGCTCGGCTACACCTTC
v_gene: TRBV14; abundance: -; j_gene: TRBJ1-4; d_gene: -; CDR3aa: CASSQSPREANEKLFF; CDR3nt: TGTGCCAGCAGCCAGAGCCCGAGGGAAGCTAATGAAAAACTGTTTTTT
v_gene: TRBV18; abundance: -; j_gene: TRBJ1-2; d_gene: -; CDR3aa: CASSPEFYGYTF; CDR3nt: TGTGCCAGCTCCCCGGAGTTCTATGGCTACACCTTC
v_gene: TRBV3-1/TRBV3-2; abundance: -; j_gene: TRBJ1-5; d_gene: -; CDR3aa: CASSQELNYQPQHF; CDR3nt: TGTGCCAGCAGCCAAGAACTGAATTATCAGCCCCAGCATTTT
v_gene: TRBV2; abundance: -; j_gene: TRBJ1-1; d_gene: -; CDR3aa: CASTRDSGTEAFF; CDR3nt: TGTGCCAGCACTCGGGACTCGGGGACTGAAGCTTTCTTT
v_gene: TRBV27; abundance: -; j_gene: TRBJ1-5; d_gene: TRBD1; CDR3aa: CASRKDRGQPQHF; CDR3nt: TGTGCCAGCAGGAAGGACAGGGGTCAGCCCCAGCATTTT
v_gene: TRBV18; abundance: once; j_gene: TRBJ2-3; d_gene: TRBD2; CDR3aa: CASTSGITDTQYF; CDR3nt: TGTGCCAGCACTAGCGGGATCACAGATACGCAGTATTTT
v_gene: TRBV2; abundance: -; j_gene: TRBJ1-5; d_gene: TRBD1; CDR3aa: CASSKQGGNQPQHF; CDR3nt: TGTGCCAGCAGTAAACAGGGGGGGAATCAGCCCCAGCATTTT
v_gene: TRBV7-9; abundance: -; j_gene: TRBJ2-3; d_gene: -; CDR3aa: CASGVLGAGDTQYF; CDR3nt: TGTGCCAGCGGCGTATTGGGGGCCGGAGATACGCAGTATTTT
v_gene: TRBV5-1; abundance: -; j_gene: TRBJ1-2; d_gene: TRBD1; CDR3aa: CASSLQGSGYTF; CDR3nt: TGCGCCAGCAGCCTACAGGGGAGCGGCTACACCTTC
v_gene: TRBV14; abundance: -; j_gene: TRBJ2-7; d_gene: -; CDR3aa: CASGDGSYEQYF; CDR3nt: TGTGCCAGCGGGGACGGGAGCTACGAGCAGTACTTC
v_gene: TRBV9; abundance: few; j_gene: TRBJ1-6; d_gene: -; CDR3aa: CASSPGGSSPLHF; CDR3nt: TGTGCCAGCAGCCCCGGAGGTAGTTCACCCCTCCACTTT
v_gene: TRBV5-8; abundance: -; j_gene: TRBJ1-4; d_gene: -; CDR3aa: CASSLWGGTNEKLFF; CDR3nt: TGTGCCAGCAGCTTGTGGGGCGGAACTAATGAAAAACTGTTTTTT
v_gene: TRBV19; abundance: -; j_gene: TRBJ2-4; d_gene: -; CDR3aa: CASTPDSLAKNIQYF; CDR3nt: TGTGCCAGTACTCCGGACAGTCTAGCCAAAAACATTCAGTACTTC
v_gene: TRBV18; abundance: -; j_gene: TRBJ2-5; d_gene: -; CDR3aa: CASSPQVAAETQYF; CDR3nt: TGTGCCAGCTCACCACAGGTCGCGGCGGAGACCCAGTACTTC